This T cell receptor beta chain was documented in a study of T cells in Graves' hyperthyroidism and ophthalmopathy. The length of the CDR3 is 13 residues. CDR1 is SGHKS, CDR2 YYEKEE, per germline (reference sequence). V was cut by 1 base and J by 7 bases, with 11 bases left in between. There were TCR beta CDR3 regions amplified from RNA transcripts. HTBI primers were employed in a first-round RT-PCR of the TCR CDR3. TCRdb called the multiplex PCR reads again in MiXCR, with one record for every CDR3 protein. The table lists under 650,000 distinct CDR3 sequences, about a sixth of them singletons. This clonotype has a count of ten or more.

Specimen: blood. The rearrangement uses TRBV5-5 and TRBJ1-1, with D uncertain. This clonotype originated in a woman in her 30s with Graves' hyperthyroidism. CDR3 sequence reads: CASSLTALLEAFF. For the CDR3, the DNA is TGTGCCAGCAGCTTGACGGCCCTCCTTGAAGCTTTCTTT.